The present TCR beta chain was sequenced within a study of blood T cell repertoires in COVID-19. TCRdb's copy holds only in-frame clones and misses some; the assay was immunoSEQ multiplex PCR. The data show approximately 360,000 clones, about 87% seen once. The CDR3 has 17 residues. Germline V CDR1 and CDR2: LNHNV, YYDKDF (reference sequence). V shed 1 base, J shed 2 bases, and the junction held 6 bases outside the gene matches. This receptor was obtained from a man aged 40-50 years in a cohort exposed to, infected with or recovered from COVID-19 (not recorded which). What was sequenced was PBMCs or T cells enriched from blood (not recorded which). This chain joins TRBV15 and TRBJ2-3; TRBD1 matches 10 bases. CDR3 in DNA: TGTGCCACCAGCAGAGGGGCGGGACAGGGGAACACAGATACGCAGTATTTT. It is translated as CATSRGAGQGNTDTQYF.